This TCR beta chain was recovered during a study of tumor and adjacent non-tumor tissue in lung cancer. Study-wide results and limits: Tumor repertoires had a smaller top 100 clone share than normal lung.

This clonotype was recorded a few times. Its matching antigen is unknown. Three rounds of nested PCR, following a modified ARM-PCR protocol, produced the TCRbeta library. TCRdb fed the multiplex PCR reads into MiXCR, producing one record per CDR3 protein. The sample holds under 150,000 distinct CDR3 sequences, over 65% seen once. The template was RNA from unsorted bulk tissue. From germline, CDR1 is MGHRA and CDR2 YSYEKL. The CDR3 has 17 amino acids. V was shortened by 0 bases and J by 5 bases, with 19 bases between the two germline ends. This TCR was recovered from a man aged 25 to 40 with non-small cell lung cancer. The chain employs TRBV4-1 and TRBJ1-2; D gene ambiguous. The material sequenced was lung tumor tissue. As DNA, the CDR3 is TGCGCCAGCAGCCAAGATCCAAGGCGGGCAGGCCCGTATGGCTACACCTTC. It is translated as CASSQDPRRAGPYGYTF.